This TCR beta chain was identified in a study of T cell responses to AZD1222 COVID-19 vaccine. Study-wide points: Regions left unmutated in variants are reportedly the target of nearly half of spike-specific TCRs.

Points on this clone: Its antigen is unidentified.

This table comes from immunoSEQ multiplex PCR, and its TCRdb copy is limited to in-frame clones, with some not included. The data contain 150,000 or so clones, roughly 90% of them singletons. This CDR3 region has 16 residues. The receptor was isolated from an adult in good health. Sequenced here: peripheral blood, sampled on day 0 of AZD1222 vaccination. V gene TRBV12-1 combines with J gene TRBJ2-1. TRBV12-1 is given as a pseudogene. The CDR3: CASSFEGTHDHNEQFF. The DNA of the CDR3 is TGTGCCAGCAGCTTTGAGGGGACCCACGACCACAATGAGCAGTTCTTC.